This passage covers 21 T cell receptor beta chains from one sample sequenced in a study of T cells after yellow fever vaccination. TCRdb reprocessed the 5' RACE reads with MiXCR, giving one entry per CDR3 protein. This sample yields roughly 500,000 distinct CDR3 sequences, of which about 19% are seen a single time; more than 13% belongs to the top ten. The source was PBMCs, collected 15 days after the yellow fever booster vaccination. The receptors were sampled from a man aged 30 to 45 who received the YFV17D yellow fever vaccine.

This clonotype appeared a few times. The chain joins TRBV12-3 or TRBV12-4 to TRBJ2-5, with TRBD2 identical over 8 bases. Germline trimming cut 1 base from V and 3 bases from J; bases unmatched to any gene: 7. This CDR3 is built from 16 residues. The CDR3 loop reads CASSLGRRSGKETQYF. CDR3 DNA: TGTGCCAGCAGTTTAGGAAGGCGTAGCGGGAAAGAGACCCAGTACTTC.

The V gene is TRBV28, the J gene TRBJ2-3; D gene ambiguous. The CDR3 is 13 amino acids. Germline V gene lookup returns CDR1 MDHEN and CDR2 SYDVKM. V was clipped by 11 bases and J by 2 bases, with 14 bases between them. CDR3 in amino acids: CALAPANTDTQYF. CDR3 coding DNA: TGTGCCCTCGCCCCAGCCAACACAGATACGCAGTATTTT.

The chain carries TRBV20-1 and TRBJ2-3; no clear D. V was cut by 4 bases and J by 4 bases, with 15 bases left in between. Germline values: CDR1 DFQATT, CDR2 SNEGSKA (reference sequence). The CDR3 covers 14 residues. This CDR3 reads CSAIVARSSDTQYF. CDR3 bases: TGCAGTGCTATAGTCGCGCGGAGCTCAGATACGCAGTATTTT.

This clonotype has only a few counts. The chain recombines TRBV20-1 with TRBJ1-5; D gene uncertain. This CDR3 is 12 amino acids long. In germline, CDR1 is DFQATT, CDR2 SNEGSKA (reference sequence). V lost 4 bases, J lost 3 bases, and 7 bases lay in between. The CDR3 protein is CSANSNNQPQHF. Here the CDR3 DNA reads TGCAGTGCTAACAGCAACAATCAGCCCCAGCATTTT.

This clonotype occurred a few times. The rearrangement links TRBV4-2 to TRBJ1-2; no clear D. There are 15 residues in the CDR3. V dropped 0 bases and J dropped 4 bases, with 12 bases sitting between them. Germline V CDR1 and CDR2: LGHNA, YNFKEQ. The CDR3, as DNA: TGTGCCAGCAGCCAAGATCCAATGGAACCCTATGGCTACACCTTC. Protein: CASSQDPMEPYGYTF.

To note about this clonotype: The germline gene is not matched at one end of the junction; a read error may be the cause. This sequence joins TRBV5-1 and TRBJ2-7; 9 bases agree with TRBD2. The CDR3 consists of 17 residues. Germline V gene sequence: CDR1 SGHRS, CDR2 YFSETQ. The CDR3 DNA follows: TGCGCCAGCAGTTTGGGAGCGGGAGGCCTTAGCTCCTACGAGCAGTACTTC. Translation gives CASSLGAGGLSSYEQYF. Based on the CDR3 plus reference TRBV5-1 and TRBJ2-7, the full variable domain is KAGVTQTPRYLIKTRGQQVTLSCSPISGHRSVSWYQQTPGQGLQFLFEYFSETQRNKGNFPGRFSGRQFSNSRSEMNVSTLELGDSALYLCASSLGAGGLSSYEQYFGPGTRLTVT.

At least ten counts were recorded for this clonotype. The V call is TRBV7-2, the J call TRBJ2-7, with D possibly called TRBD1 or TRBD2 (5 bases each). The CDR3 totals 13 residues. V lost 5 bases and J lost 9, with 17 bases in between. CDR1 and CDR2 (germline): SGHTA, FQGNSA. CDR3 coding DNA: TGTGCCAGCAGCCTCGGGGCACCGCCAGGGCAGTACTTC. This translates into CASSLGAPPGQYF.

The CDR3 here is CASSLGISVGSLGEQYF. In nucleotides, the CDR3 is TGTGCCAGCAGCTTAGGGATTTCTGTCGGCTCCCTTGGCGAGCAGTACTTC. The gene calls are TRBV7-2 and TRBJ2-7; no definite D call. Germline V gives CDR1 SGHTA, CDR2 FQGNSA. Trimming took off 1 base at V and 6 bases at J, with 22 bases between the two ends. CDR3 length: 17 amino acids.

The J gene is TRBJ2-1, the V gene TRBV30; D is possibly TRBD1 (6 bases). This CDR3 is 13 amino acids long. V lost 0 bases and J 6 bases, leaving 9 bases between the germline ends. The germline V gene has CDR1 GTSNPN and CDR2 SVGIG (reference sequence). The CDR3 sequence is CAWSVQGINEQFF. CDR3 nucleotide sequence: TGTGCCTGGAGTGTCCAGGGGATCAATGAGCAGTTCTTC.

V gene TRBV15 combines with J gene TRBJ2-3; no clear D. The germline CDR1 and CDR2 sequences are LNHNV and YYDKDF (reference sequence). The ends were cut back, 11 bases at V and 0 bases at J, with 12 bases in the middle. The CDR3 contains 13 residues. For the CDR3, the DNA is TGTGCCGCCGGACGGTTCAGCACAGATACGCAGTATTTT. It translates to CAAGRFSTDTQYF.

The chain uses TRBV6-5 and TRBJ2-7, with 7 bases fitting TRBD2. CDR1 and CDR2 (germline): MNHEY, SVGAGI. V was clipped by 2 bases and J by 5 bases; unmatched bases: 6. The CDR3 length is 14 residues. This chain's CDR3 is CASSYGGSLNEQYF. The CDR3 nucleotides are TGTGCCAGCAGTTACGGCGGGAGTTTGAACGAGCAGTACTTC.

This clonotype was counted ten times or more. The CDR3 DNA sequence: TGTGCCACCAGCCCCTCAGGGCTGCTCGGCCGGAATGAGCAGTTCTTC. Amino acid sequence: CATSPSGLLGRNEQFF. V usage is TRBV15 and J usage is TRBJ2-1; D perhaps matches TRBD1 (5 bases). With 5 bases removed from V and 7 bases from J, the gap between germline ends came to 21 bases. Germline CDR1 is LNHNV and CDR2 is YYDKDF (reference sequence). The CDR3 is made up of 16 amino acids.

The genes are TRBV25-1 and TRBJ1-2; 11 bases line up with TRBD1. V lost 8 bases to trimming and J lost 0 bases; unmatched junction nucleotides: 14. The CDR3 extends over 18 amino acids. Germline loops: CDR1 MGHDK, CDR2 SYGVNS. CDR3 sequence: CASANTGTGGITNYGYTF. The CDR3 coding sequence is TGTGCCAGCGCAAATACCGGGACAGGGGGAATTACTAACTATGGCTACACCTTC.

This clonotype was observed a handful of times. The chain couples TRBV9 to TRBJ2-3; 9 nucleotides match TRBD2. Germline values: CDR1 SGDLS, CDR2 YYNGEE. V was clipped by 4 bases and J by 3 bases; unmatched bases: 9. The CDR3 loop spans 16 amino acids. The CDR3 sequence is CASSPDSGRRTDTQYF. The CDR3 DNA sequence: TGTGCCAGCAGCCCCGATAGCGGGAGAAGGACAGATACGCAGTATTTT.

This clonotype was counted a single time. Here the CDR3 DNA reads TGCAGCATTCAAGGGGGAATAACGAACACCGGGGAGCTGTTTTTT. Translating gives CSIQGGITNTGELFF. The chain has TRBV29-1 and TRBJ2-2; D is perhaps TRBD1 (6 bases). The CDR3 runs 15 residues. V gave up 8 bases and J gave up 0 bases, with 16 bases separating them. Germline V gene data show CDR1 as SQVTM and CDR2 as ANQGSEA.

This rearrangement joins TRBV6-5 to TRBJ2-7; 10 bases map to TRBD2. CDR1 and CDR2 from the germline V gene are MNHEY and SVGAGI. The CDR3 sequence is 15 residues long. After removal of 4 bases from V and 0 bases from J, the junction contained 3 bases not matched to a gene. CDR3 sequence: CASSWASGSSYEQYF. The DNA for the CDR3 is TGTGCCAGCAGTTGGGCTAGCGGGAGCTCCTACGAGCAGTACTTC.

This clonotype was picked up a small number of times. V usage is TRBV5-1 and J usage is TRBJ2-1; 11 positions agree with TRBD2. V dropped 2 bases and J dropped 7; count of bases not matched to a gene: 8. The CDR3 loop spans 16 amino acids. Germline V gene data show CDR1 as SGHRS and CDR2 as YFSETQ. The CDR3 is CASSLGTSGGWNEQFF. CDR3 nucleotides: TGCGCCAGCAGCTTAGGGACTAGCGGAGGATGGAATGAGCAGTTCTTC.

This clonotype was detected a few times. The CDR3 DNA reads as TGTGCCAGCAGCGCCGGGACTAGCGGCACCTATAGCACAGATACGCAGTATTTT. This sequence encodes CASSAGTSGTYSTDTQYF. The chain has TRBV5-4 and TRBJ2-3; the match to TRBD2 covers 11 bases. V lost 4 bases, J lost 0 bases, and 10 bases stayed unmatched. The V gene's germline CDR1 is SGHNT and CDR2 YYREEE (reference sequence). There are 18 residues in the CDR3. The whole variable domain, remainder taken from reference TRBV5-4 and TRBJ2-3, is ETGVTQSPTHLIKTRGQQVTLRCSSQSGHNTVSWYQQALGQGPQFIFQYYREEENGRGNFPPRFSGLQFPNYSSELNVNALELDDSALYLCASSAGTSGTYSTDTQYFGPGTRLTVL.

The V call is TRBV30, the J call TRBJ2-7; tentative D call: TRBD2 (5 bases). V was clipped by 4 bases and J by 0 bases, with 10 bases between them. Per the germline V gene, CDR1 is GTSNPN and CDR2 is SVGIG (reference sequence). The CDR3 length is 13 residues. For the CDR3, the DNA is TGTGCCTGGATAGCGACTCACTCCTACGAGCAGTACTTC. It yields the protein CAWIATHSYEQYF.

The chain is built from TRBV27 and TRBJ2-7; D might be TRBD1 (5 bases). The CDR3 length is 17 residues. The germline V gene has CDR1 MNHEY and CDR2 SMNVEV (reference sequence). V gave up 2 bases and J gave up 6 bases, with 23 bases separating them. DNA of the CDR3: TGTGCCAGCAGTTTAATCCCTCTCGGACACGGTAAAGGCGAGCAGTACTTC. This gives the protein CASSLIPLGHGKGEQYF.

This clonotype was recorded a few times. V gene TRBV20-1 combines with J gene TRBJ2-1; 10 bases map to TRBD2. The CDR3 is made up of 15 amino acids. Germline trimming cut 1 base from V and 6 bases from J; bases unmatched to any gene: 6. The germline V gene has CDR1 DFQATT and CDR2 SNEGSKA (reference sequence). The CDR3 DNA sequence: TGCAGTGCTAGAGTCGGACTAGCGGAGATCAATGAGCAGTTCTTC. Its protein product is CSARVGLAEINEQFF.